This is a list of T cell receptor beta chains from one sample in a study of T cells in Graves' hyperthyroidism and ophthalmopathy. TCRdb analysed the multiplex PCR reads with MiXCR anew, one entry per CDR3 protein. The table has 350,000 or so distinct CDR3 sequences, around 20% seen once. The sequenced sample consisted of blood. These receptor sequences come from a woman between 50 and 59 years old with Graves' hyperthyroidism. The CDR3 runs from the conserved cysteine through the conserved F or W. The D gene is left open where the match is weak. Expanded clones get a size class; other rows say once, few or many, or leave the size out.

v_call,clone_size,d_call,j_call,cdr3_nt,cdr3_aa
TRBV20-1,many,TRBD2,TRBJ2-7,TGCAGTGCTAGAGCCAGCGGGAGTCTCTACGAGCAGTACTTC,CSARASGSLYEQYF
TRBV10-1,NA,NA,TRBJ1-1,TGCGCCAGCAGTGAGTCGTCCTTGACTGAAGCTTTCTTT,CASSESSLTEAFF
TRBV30,NA,NA,TRBJ2-2,TGTGCTGGCGTCGAGGGGACCGGGGAGCTGTTTTTT,CAGVEGTGELFF
TRBV15,NA,NA,TRBJ2-7,TGTGCCACCAGCAGAGAGGAGGGTTTTTCCTACGAGCAGTACTTC,CATSREEGFSYEQYF
TRBV11-1,many,TRBD1,TRBJ2-7,TGTGCCAGCAGCCAACCCGACAGGGACGAGCAGTACTTC,CASSQPDRDEQYF
TRBV19,NA,NA,TRBJ1-1,TGTGCCAGTAGTATTGCCATGAACACTGAAGCTTTCTTT,CASSIAMNTEAFF
TRBV20-1,many,NA,TRBJ2-5,TGCAGTGCTAGGTGGACGGAGGGTCGGGAGACCCAGTACTTC,CSARWTEGRETQYF
TRBV20-1,once,NA,TRBJ2-7,TGCAGTGCTATGCGCCCGCTGGGGGCCTCGTCAAACTACGAGCAGTACTTC,CSAMRPLGASSNYEQYF
TRBV20-1,NA,NA,TRBJ1-1,TGCAGTGCCCAAATCCAGACACAATCGAACACTGAAGCTTTCTTT,CSAQIQTQSNTEAFF
TRBV3-1,few,TRBD1,TRBJ1-1,TGTGCCAGCAGCGGGGACAGGGCGGCTTTCTTT,CASSGDRAAFF
TRBV6-6,many,NA,TRBJ1-6,TGTGCCAGCAGTTACAAGGGGTCCTATAATTCACCCCTCCACTTT,CASSYKGSYNSPLHF
TRBV6-6,many,TRBD1,TRBJ1-1,TGTGCCAGCAGTTACTCAAACACAGGGGCCAGAGAGGCTTTCTTT,CASSYSNTGAREAFF
TRBV6-4,many,NA,TRBJ2-7,TGTGCCAGCAGTGACGGGCTAGCTGCACCCACCTACGAGCAGTACTTC,CASSDGLAAPTYEQYF
TRBV3-1,few,TRBD2,TRBJ2-5,TGTGCCAGCAGCCAACGGGGGGGCGAGGAAGAGACCCAGTACTTC,CASSQRGGEEETQYF
TRBV5-6,NA,TRBD2,TRBJ2-2,TGTGCCAGCAGCGTAACAGTCAAAGCGGGAGGAGGAACCGGGGAGCTGTTTTTT,CASSVTVKAGGGTGELFF
TRBV6-6,NA,NA,TRBJ1-2,TGTGCCAGCAGTTACTCGCGACAGAACTATGGCTACACCTTC,CASSYSRQNYGYTF
TRBV28,NA,NA,TRBJ1-5,TGTGCCGGTCTCCCCTTTAACAGATATAGCAATCAGCCCCAGCATTTT,CAGLPFNRYSNQPQHF
TRBV29-1,many,NA,TRBJ1-2,TGCAGCGTTGAGGGGGGGGCTCGGGGCTACACCTTC,CSVEGGARGYTF
TRBV7-3,once,TRBD2,TRBJ2-2,TGTGCCAGCAGCTCCTCCGAGACTAGCAGACAGAACACCGGGGAGCTGTTTTTT,CASSSSETSRQNTGELFF
TRBV5-6,many,NA,TRBJ2-3,TGTGCCAGCAGCTTGGACCAGGTTGGGACAGATACGCAGTATTTT,CASSLDQVGTDTQYF
TRBV2,NA,TRBD1,TRBJ1-2,TGTGCCAGCGGATCCCGACAGGGAGGTGGCGATGGCTACACCTTC,CASGSRQGGGDGYTF
TRBV6-2/TRBV6-3,NA,NA,TRBJ2-7,TGTGCCACCCGGGACTCCTCCTCCTACGAGCAGTACTTC,CATRDSSSYEQYF
TRBV28,many,NA,TRBJ2-4,TGTGCCAGCAGTTCAGGGAACATTCAGTACTTC,CASSSGNIQYF
TRBV24-1,NA,TRBD1,TRBJ1-1,TGTGCCGCCGGACAGGGATCGAACACTGAAGCTTTCTTT,CAAGQGSNTEAFF